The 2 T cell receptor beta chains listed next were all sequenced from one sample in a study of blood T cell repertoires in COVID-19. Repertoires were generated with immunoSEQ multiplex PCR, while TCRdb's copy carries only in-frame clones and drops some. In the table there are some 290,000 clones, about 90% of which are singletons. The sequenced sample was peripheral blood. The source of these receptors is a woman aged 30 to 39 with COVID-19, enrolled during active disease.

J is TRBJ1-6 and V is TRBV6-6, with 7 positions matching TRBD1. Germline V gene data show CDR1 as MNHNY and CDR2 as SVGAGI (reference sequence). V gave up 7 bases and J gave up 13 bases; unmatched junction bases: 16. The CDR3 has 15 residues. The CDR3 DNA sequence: TGTGCCAGCACCCCCATGGGGGACAGCCTTTTGCCCCTCCACTTT. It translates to CASTPMGDSLLPLHF.

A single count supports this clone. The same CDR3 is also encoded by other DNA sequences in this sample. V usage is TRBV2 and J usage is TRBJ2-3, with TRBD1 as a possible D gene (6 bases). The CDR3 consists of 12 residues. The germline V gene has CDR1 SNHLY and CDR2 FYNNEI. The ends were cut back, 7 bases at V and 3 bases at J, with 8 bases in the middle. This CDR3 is CASKGGTDTQYF. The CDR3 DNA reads TGTGCCAGCAAAGGGGGAACAGATACGCAGTATTTT.